These T cell receptor beta chains were read from a single sample in a study of early T cells in non-severe SARS-CoV-2 infection. TCRdb reprocessed the 5' RACE reads with MiXCR, giving one entry per CDR3 protein. The repertoire holds about 27,000 distinct CDR3 sequences, with 2.9% as singletons. What was sequenced was whole blood. These receptors came from an adult who was a healthcare worker with PCR-confirmed SARS-CoV-2 infection or an uninfected control (not recorded which). Both conserved end residues are part of each CDR3. D genes are given only for firm matches. A clone size is listed for some rows: how often the clone was seen (once, few, many), or a class if it is expanded.

j_call	d_call	clone_size	v_call	cdr3_nt	cdr3_aa
TRBJ2-1	-	many	TRBV5-1	TGCGCCAGCAGCCGATTAGAGAGGGCCAAAGGGAATGAGCAGTTCTTC	CASSRLERAKGNEQFF
TRBJ2-5	-	many	TRBV5-1	TGCGCCAGCAGCTTAGGTAAAGGACCCCAGGAGACCCAGTACTTC	CASSLGKGPQETQYF
TRBJ2-2	TRBD1	many	TRBV5-1	TGCGCCAGCAGCTTAAGGACAGGGGTCGGCACCGGGGAGCTGTTTTTT	CASSLRTGVGTGELFF
TRBJ2-3	-	many	TRBV7-3	TGTGCCAGCAGCTCCCGACTAGGGGCAGATACGCAGTATTTT	CASSSRLGADTQYF
TRBJ1-1	TRBD1	many	TRBV29-1	TGCAGCGTGAATACAGGGGGAGCCACTGAAGCTTTCTTT	CSVNTGGATEAFF
TRBJ2-6	-	many	TRBV7-2	TGTGCCAGCAGCTACAAGTCTGGGGCCAACGTCCTGACTTTC	CASSYKSGANVLTF
TRBJ2-1	-	many	TRBV24-1	TGTGCCACCAGTGATTTATCGGGGAGCACGGATGAGCAGTTCTTC	CATSDLSGSTDEQFF
TRBJ2-2	-	many	TRBV5-1	TGCGCCAGCAGCTCGGACCGGAACACCGGGGAGCTGTTTTTT	CASSSDRNTGELFF
TRBJ1-1	-	many	TRBV5-1	TGCGCCAGCAGCTTTAAGGGGCCGGGGAACACTGAAGCTTTCTTT	CASSFKGPGNTEAFF
TRBJ2-2	TRBD2	-	TRBV5-1	TGCGCCAGCAGCTTGGCCGCTAGCGGGGGCGGGGAGCTGTTTTTT	CASSLAASGGGELFF
TRBJ2-1	-	many	TRBV29-1	TGCAGCGTTGATCCGTTTATCTTC	CSVDPFIF
TRBJ2-5	-	many	TRBV18	TGTGCCAGCTCACCCAACGGGGTACGGGAGACCCAGTACTTC	CASSPNGVRETQYF
TRBJ1-3	-	many	TRBV18	TGTGCCAGCTCACCGACAGACTCTGGAAACACCATATATTTT	CASSPTDSGNTIYF
TRBJ1-2	-	many	TRBV29-1	TGCAGCGTTGAATTGTGGTTCGGTGGCTACACCTTC	CSVELWFGGYTF
TRBJ2-1	TRBD2	many	TRBV10-3	TGTGCCATCAGTGATGGGACTAGCGGGGGAAAAGGCAATGAGCAGTTCTTC	CAISDGTSGGKGNEQFF
TRBJ1-3	-	many	TRBV20-1	TGCAGTGCTGGAAAGGCAGGGACTACCATATATTTT	CSAGKAGTTIYF
TRBJ2-5	-	many	TRBV29-1	TGCAGCGTTGATGTGACTGAGCAAGAGACCCAGTACTTC	CSVDVTEQETQYF
TRBJ2-5	-	-	TRBV3-2	TGTGCCAGCAGACGTAGACTAGGAGAGACCCAGTACTTC	CASRRRLGETQYF